This entry lists 30 T cell receptor beta chains sequenced from one sample in a study of control samples from healthy donors and cancer patients (dated by TCRdb to about 2020). The library was made by the immunoSEQ multiplex PCR assay. TCRdb holds this immuneACCESS table with in-frame rearrangements only. Some clones are missing; in checked studies, unresolved V genes explain under half, and the rest has no known cause. The sample table records some 150,000 clones; roughly 95% of these occur just once. 0.95% to 1.1% of the sample goes to the ten largest clones. The sequencing sample was made of blood. The receptors come from a young woman in good health.

This chain joins TRBV6-5 and TRBJ1-2; no clear D gene. Trimming took off 5 bases at V and 5 bases at J, with 15 bases between the two ends. Germline CDR1 and CDR2: MNHEY and SVGAGI. This CDR3 spans 14 amino acids. CDR3 sequence (DNA): TGTGCCAGCAGTCGCACTAAGGAGGGATATGGCTACACCTTC. Its protein is CASSRTKEGYGYTF.

The V and J genes are TRBV7-9 and TRBJ2-2; TRBD1 aligns across 10 bases. J gave up 6 bases and V 1 base, and 5 bases lay outside the gene matches. From germline, CDR1 is SEHNR and CDR2 FQNEAQ (reference sequence). The CDR3 loop spans 16 amino acids. The CDR3 loop is CASSLVWDRGSGELFF. The CDR3 DNA reads as TGTGCCAGCAGCTTAGTGTGGGACAGGGGTTCCGGGGAGCTGTTTTTT.

The chain recombines TRBV3-1 (or the pseudogene TRBV3-2) with TRBJ2-7, with TRBD2 matching 8 bases. V shed 1 base and J 0 bases; nucleotides not matched to a gene: 2. The germline CDR1 and CDR2 sequences are LGHDT and YNNKEL (reference sequence). The CDR3 has 15 amino acids. In DNA, the CDR3 is TGTGCCAGCAGCCAAGGACTAGCGAGCTCCTACGAGCAGTACTTC. This codes for CASSQGLASSYEQYF.

In regard to this clone: The sample carries other DNA sequences with the same CDR3. The chain links TRBV19 to TRBJ1-5; D is unclear. The length of the CDR3 is 12 residues. Germline V lookup: CDR1 LNHDA, CDR2 SQIVND (reference sequence). V dropped 3 bases and J dropped 4 bases, with 4 bases sitting between them. CDR3 loop: CASSIGNQPQHF. CDR3 DNA: TGTGCCAGTAGTATTGGGAATCAGCCCCAGCATTTT. The full variable domain, completed using reference TRBV19 and TRBJ1-5, is DGGITQSPKYLFRKEGQNVTLSCEQNLNHDAMYWYRQDPGQGLRLIYYSQIVNDFQKGDIAEGYSVSREKKESFPLTVTSAQKNPTAFYLCASSIGNQPQHFGDGTRLSIL.

This clone was seen a single time. This chain links TRBV5-4 with TRBJ2-5; D ambiguous. The CDR3 length is 13 residues. The V gene lost 0 bases and the J gene lost 2 bases, with 5 bases spanning the gap. Germline-derived CDR1 and CDR2 are SGHNT and YYREEE (reference sequence). For the CDR3, the DNA is TGTGCCAGCAGCTTGGGCCTACAAGAGACCCAGTACTTC. Its protein product is CASSLGLQETQYF.

The chain joins TRBV5-4 to TRBJ2-7; 8 nucleotides match TRBD2. This CDR3 contains 15 residues. V dropped 4 bases and J dropped 0; count of bases not matched to a gene: 6. The germline V gene has CDR1 SGHNT and CDR2 YYREEE (reference sequence). The CDR3 loop is CASSRRGGHSYEQYF. The CDR3 nucleotides read TGTGCCAGCAGCCGCCGCGGGGGGCACTCCTACGAGCAGTACTTC. Combining the CDR3 with reference TRBV5-4 and TRBJ2-7 gives the whole variable domain ETGVTQSPTHLIKTRGQQVTLRCSSQSGHNTVSWYQQALGQGPQFIFQYYREEENGRGNFPPRFSGLQFPNYSSELNVNALELDDSALYLCASSRRGGHSYEQYFGPGTRLTVT.

The count of this clone is one. The J gene is TRBJ2-7, the V gene TRBV28; 8 positions agree with TRBD2. Germline values: CDR1 MDHEN, CDR2 SYDVKM. The CDR3 totals 15 residues. Trimming cost V 1 base and J 6 bases; bases outside gene matches: 8. CDR3 loop: CASSLFKRGFGEQYF. CDR3 in DNA: TGTGCCAGCAGTTTATTCAAGCGGGGGTTCGGCGAGCAGTACTTC.

The chain has TRBV28 and TRBJ2-2; TRBD2 matches at 8 bases. The CDR3 covers 15 residues. With V trimmed by 2 bases and J by 10 bases, 9 bases remained unmatched. The germline V gene encodes CDR1 MDHEN and CDR2 SYDVKM. CDR3 bases: TGTGCCAGCAGTTTAAGGACTAGCCAAGCCGAGGAGCTGTTTTTT. Protein product: CASSLRTSQAEELFF.

The chain uses TRBV6-5 and TRBJ1-5; TRBD1 matches at 7 bases. Germline values: CDR1 MNHEY, CDR2 SVGAGI. The CDR3 runs to 12 residues. The DNA of the CDR3 is TGTGCTACGGACAGGCAAATTCAGCCCCAGCATTTT. It encodes CATDRQIQPQHF.

The chain employs TRBV5-1 and TRBJ1-3; D is possibly TRBD1 (5 bases). In germline, CDR1 is SGHRS, CDR2 YFSETQ. Between the trimmed V and J ends, which lost 5 bases and 2 bases, there was a span of 8 bases. The CDR3 runs to 13 residues. Here the CDR3 DNA reads TGCGCCAGCAGAGGGACGGCTGGAAACACCATATATTTT. Encoded protein: CASRGTAGNTIYF.

The CDR3 nucleotides read TGTGCCAGCAGCAGTACGGGGGCGCGGGATACCGGGGAGCTGTTTTTT. It yields the protein CASSSTGARDTGELFF. The chain uses TRBV5-5 and TRBJ2-2; D tentatively fits TRBD1 or TRBD2 (6 bases each). The V and J ends lost 4 bases and 5 bases respectively, with 18 bases between them. The CDR3 loop spans 16 amino acids. CDR1 SGHKS and CDR2 YYEKEE come from the germline V gene (reference sequence).

CDR3 sequence (DNA): TGCGCCAGCAGCTTAGTGGGACAGGGCTCTAGCTCACCCCTCCACTTT. Its translation: CASSLVGQGSSSPLHF. V usage is TRBV5-1 and J usage is TRBJ1-6, with 9 bases that match TRBD1. Germline CDR1 SGHRS, CDR2 YFSETQ. This CDR3 has 16 residues. The V gene end was trimmed by 2 bases and the J gene end by 10 bases; junction bases not matched to a gene: 10.

This clone was detected once. The chain recombines TRBV30 with TRBJ1-6; 10 bases line up with TRBD1. Germline values: CDR1 GTSNPN, CDR2 SVGIG (reference sequence). J was trimmed by 9 bases and V by 0 bases; bases with no gene match: 11. CDR3 size: 17 residues. Here the CDR3 DNA reads TGTGCCTGGAGTGTACAGAGGACAGGGGGAATTTTTTCACCCCTCCACTTT. Translating gives CAWSVQRTGGIFSPLHF.

This clone was observed once. CDR3 loop: CASSAPDGREQYF. The CDR3 DNA reads TGTGCCAGCAGCGCCCCAGATGGAAGGGAGCAGTACTTC. The gene calls are TRBV9 and TRBJ2-7, with no clear D. Germline values: CDR1 SGDLS, CDR2 YYNGEE. The V end lost 3 bases, the J end lost 7 bases, and 14 bases lay between the germline ends. CDR3 length: 13 amino acids.

The rearrangement uses TRBV12-3 or TRBV12-4 and TRBJ2-7, with a tentative D call TRBD1 (5 bases). CDR3 length: 11 residues. V was shortened by 6 bases and J by 3 bases, with 6 bases between the two germline ends. The CDR3 protein is CASSQGYEQYF. CDR3 DNA sequence: TGTGCCAGCAGCCAGGGCTACGAGCAGTACTTC.

This chain joins TRBV5-5 and TRBJ2-7; 7 bases line up with TRBD2. V lost 5 bases, J lost 2 bases, and 10 bases stayed unmatched. Germline values: CDR1 SGHKS, CDR2 YYEKEE (reference sequence). The CDR3 is made up of 15 amino acids. CDR3 sequence reads: CASSLPGTIAYEQYF. CDR3 nucleotides: TGTGCCAGCAGTTTACCCGGGACTATTGCCTACGAGCAGTACTTC. The full variable domain, its missing parts supplied by reference TRBV5-5 and TRBJ2-7, is DAGVTQSPTHLIKTRGQQVTLRCSPISGHKSVSWYQQVLGQGPQFIFQYYEKEERGRGNFPDRFSARQFPNYSSELNVNALLLGDSALYLCASSLPGTIAYEQYFGPGTRLTVT.

The rearrangement uses TRBV28 and TRBJ2-5; 7 bases line up with TRBD2. The germline CDR1 and CDR2 sequences are MDHEN and SYDVKM. The CDR3 has 14 amino acids. V shed 4 bases, J shed 4 bases, and the junction held 6 bases outside the gene matches. CDR3 amino acids: CASSSTREGETQYF. CDR3 bases: TGTGCCAGCAGTTCAACCAGGGAGGGAGAGACCCAGTACTTC.

This chain links TRBV28 with TRBJ1-4, with D maybe TRBD1 (5 bases). The V end lost 11 bases, the J end lost 8 bases, and 18 bases lay between the germline ends. The germline CDR1 and CDR2 sequences are MDHEN and SYDVKM. The CDR3 spans 13 residues. CDR3 region: CASGGGVAEKLFF. The CDR3 DNA sequence: TGTGCCTCCGGCGGAGGGGTGGCGGAAAAACTGTTTTTT.

This chain uses TRBV18 with TRBJ2-2; D might be TRBD2 (5 bases). CDR1 and CDR2 from the germline V gene are KGHSH and LQKENI. Trimming took 5 bases from V and 3 from J, leaving 22 bases between them. The CDR3 length is 18 residues. The CDR3 DNA follows: TGTGCCAGCTCAGAACTCCCGGGGAAACCAAGGGACACCGGGGAGCTGTTTTTT. Translating it yields CASSELPGKPRDTGELFF.

The V call is TRBV6-1, the J call TRBJ2-5; TRBD2 might be the D (6 bases). Germline loops: CDR1 MNHNS, CDR2 SASEGT. CDR3 size: 14 residues. V lost 2 bases and J lost 2, with 9 bases in between. The DNA of the CDR3 is TGTGCCAGCAGTGAAAGGAGGGTTCAAGAGACCCAGTACTTC. Translated, it gives CASSERRVQETQYF.

The genes are TRBV11-2 and TRBJ2-7; the D is unclear. The germline V and J ends were trimmed by 6 bases and 2 bases, with 14 bases remaining between them. This CDR3 spans 14 amino acids. In germline, CDR1 is SGHAT, CDR2 FQNNGV. Here the CDR3 reads CASSPSWRTYEQYF. The CDR3 DNA sequence: TGTGCCAGCAGTCCCTCCTGGCGGACCTACGAGCAGTACTTC.

The count of this clone is one. The chain links TRBV6-6 to TRBJ2-7; 8 bases are a match to TRBD2. This CDR3 has 13 residues. Germline V CDR1 and CDR2: MNHNY, SVGAGI (reference sequence). V lost 10 bases and J lost 7; bases outside the gene matches: 12. The CDR3: CATAEREGTEQYF. The CDR3 DNA reads as TGTGCCACCGCTGAACGGGAGGGTACAGAGCAGTACTTC.

The chain combines TRBV30 with TRBJ1-1; the D is unclear. Trimming removed 7 bases from V and 7 bases from J, with 16 bases in between. Germline assignment: CDR1 GTSNPN and CDR2 SVGIG (reference sequence). The length of the CDR3 is 12 residues. CDR3 sequence reads: CAYEGDTREAFF. The CDR3 coding sequence is TGTGCCTATGAGGGAGACACGCGTGAAGCTTTCTTT.

The rearrangement uses TRBV30 and TRBJ1-5; 7 bases align to TRBD1. Germline-derived CDR1 and CDR2 are GTSNPN and SVGIG (reference sequence). The CDR3 contains 13 residues. The CDR3 sequence: CACAQGGDQPQHF. In nucleotides, the CDR3 is TGTGCTTGCGCGCAAGGGGGCGATCAGCCCCAGCATTTT.

The gene calls are TRBV5-1 and TRBJ2-5; D call uncertain. This CDR3 spans 14 amino acids. Per germline, CDR1 SGHRS and CDR2 YFSETQ. Trimming left V 4 bases short and J 1 base short, with 11 bases between. The CDR3 loop is CASSRWETQETQYF. The CDR3 nucleotides read TGCGCCAGCAGCCGGTGGGAAACCCAAGAGACCCAGTACTTC.

The genes are TRBV5-1 and TRBJ2-5, with a tentative D call TRBD1 (5 bases). The CDR3 runs 16 residues. V was trimmed by 4 bases and J by 5 bases, leaving 21 bases between them. The germline CDR1 and CDR2 sequences are SGHRS and YFSETQ. The CDR3 bases are TGCGCCAGCAGCCCTATAGGGGCACCTATTCGGGAGACCCAGTACTTC. It codes for CASSPIGAPIRETQYF.

J is TRBJ1-4 and V is TRBV6-5, with D tentatively TRBD1 (5 bases). With 0 bases removed from V and 7 bases from J, the gap between germline ends came to 12 bases. CDR1 MNHEY and CDR2 SVGAGI come from the germline V gene. The CDR3 loop spans 15 amino acids. CDR3 nucleotide sequence: TGTGCCAGCAGTTACTCGGGGACCGGTGGTGAAAAACTGTTTTTT. Amino acids: CASSYSGTGGEKLFF.

This clone was counted only a few times. The J gene is TRBJ2-4, the V gene TRBV29-1, with 7 positions matching TRBD2. J lost 2 bases, V lost 4 bases, and 5 bases had no gene match. This CDR3 has 14 residues. Germline-derived CDR1 and CDR2 are SQVTM and ANQGSEA. Here the CDR3 DNA reads TGCAGCGTTGCTAGCGGCCCTCCCAAAAACATTCAGTACTTC. Translating gives CSVASGPPKNIQYF.

The rearrangement joins TRBV7-9 to TRBJ2-1, with TRBD1 matching 7 bases. The CDR3 has 12 residues. Trimming took 5 bases from V and 6 from J; bases not matched to a gene: 1. Germline V gives CDR1 SEHNR, CDR2 FQNEAQ (reference sequence). DNA for the CDR3: TGTGCCAGCAGCGCAGGGGGCAATGAGCAGTTCTTC. This translates into CASSAGGNEQFF.

The chain recombines TRBV19 with TRBJ2-3, with 8 bases aligning to TRBD1. CDR1 is LNHDA and CDR2 is SQIVND in the germline V gene (reference sequence). V trimming: 5 bases; J trimming: 0 bases; junction bases outside the gene matches: 7. This CDR3 contains 16 residues. In DNA, the CDR3 is TGTGCCAGTAGTCGGACAGGGTTTAGTAGCACAGATACGCAGTATTTT. Its translation is CASSRTGFSSTDTQYF.